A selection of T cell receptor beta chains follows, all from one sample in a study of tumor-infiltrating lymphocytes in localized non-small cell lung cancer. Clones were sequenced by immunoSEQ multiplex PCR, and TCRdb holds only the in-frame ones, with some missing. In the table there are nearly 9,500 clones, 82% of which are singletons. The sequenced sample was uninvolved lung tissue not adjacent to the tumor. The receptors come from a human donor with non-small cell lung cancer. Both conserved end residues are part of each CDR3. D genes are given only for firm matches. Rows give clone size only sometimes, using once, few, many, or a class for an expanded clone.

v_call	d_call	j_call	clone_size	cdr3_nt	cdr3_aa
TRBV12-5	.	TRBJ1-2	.	TGTGCTAGTGGTTTGGCACAGGACAAGGCCCTTGGCTACACCTTC	CASGLAQDKALGYTF
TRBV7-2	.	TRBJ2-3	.	TGTGCCAGCAGCTTAGCGGGCAGGGCGGATACGCAGTATTTT	CASSLAGRADTQYF
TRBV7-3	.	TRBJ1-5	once	TGTGCCAGCAGCTTAAGCAAAGATCAGCCCCAGCATTTT	CASSLSKDQPQHF
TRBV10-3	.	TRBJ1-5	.	TGTGCCATCAGTGAGAGCAGGGAGTATCAGCCCCAGCATTTT	CAISESREYQPQHF
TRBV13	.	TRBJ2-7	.	TGTGCCAGCAGCCCCAAGCGGGTTGGGACCTACGAGCAGTACTTC	CASSPKRVGTYEQYF
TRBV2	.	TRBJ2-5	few	TGTGCCAGCAGTTCGGCGAGGGCGATGACCCAGTACTTC	CASSSARAMTQYF
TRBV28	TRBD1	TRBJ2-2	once	TGTGCCAGCAGTACCGTCGGGACAGGGAGTTTCGGGGAGCTGTTTTTT	CASSTVGTGSFGELFF
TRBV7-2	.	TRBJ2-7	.	TGTGCCAGCAGCTTAGTGGGAGCGGGTGGCTCCTACGAGCAGTACTTC	CASSLVGAGGSYEQYF
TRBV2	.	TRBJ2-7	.	TGTGCCAGCAGGACACTGAGGGACGCCTACGAGCAGTACTTC	CASRTLRDAYEQYF
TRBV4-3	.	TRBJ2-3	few	TGCGCCAGCAGCCAAGCTGGATCGGATACGCAGTATTTT	CASSQAGSDTQYF
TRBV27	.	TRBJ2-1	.	TGTGCCAGCAGTTTCTTGTACAGGGTCGGAGCCTACAATGAGCAGTTCTTC	CASSFLYRVGAYNEQFF
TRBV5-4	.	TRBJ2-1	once	TGTGCCAGCAGCCGCCGGGGGATATCCAATGAGCAGTTCTTC	CASSRRGISNEQFF
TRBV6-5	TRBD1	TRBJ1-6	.	TGTGCCAGCAGACTAGACAGGGGGATTTCACCCCTCCACTTT	CASRLDRGISPLHF
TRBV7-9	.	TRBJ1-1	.	TGTGCCAGCAGCGTCGGACGGGGAGGAGAGGCTTTCTTT	CASSVGRGGEAFF
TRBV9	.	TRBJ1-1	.	TGTGCCAGCAGCCCGGCACTCGGCCGCCGGGGGCGGGGAACTGAAGCTTTCTTT	CASSPALGRRGRGTEAFF
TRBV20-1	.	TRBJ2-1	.	TGCAGTGCTAGTCCGGGGGATGAGCAGTTCTTC	CSASPGDEQFF
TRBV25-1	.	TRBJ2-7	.	TGTGCCAGCACAGACCTTTACGAGCAGTACTTC	CASTDLYEQYF
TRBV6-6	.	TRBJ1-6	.	TGTGCCAGCAGCCCCGACGGGCAGAATTCACCCCTCCACTTT	CASSPDGQNSPLHF
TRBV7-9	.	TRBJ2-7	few	TGTGCCAGCAGCTTAGAGACAGGACTTCACTCCTACGAGCAGTACTTC	CASSLETGLHSYEQYF
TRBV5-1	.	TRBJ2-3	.	TGCGCCAGCAGCTTGGAGCTAGGGGGCACAGATACGCAGTATTTT	CASSLELGGTDTQYF
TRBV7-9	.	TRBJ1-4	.	TGTGCCAGCAGCCCACTAGTGGGGATAAATGAAAAACTGTTTTTT	CASSPLVGINEKLFF
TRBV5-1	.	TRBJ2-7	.	TGCGCCAGCAGCACCCAAGGCATCTCCTACGAGCAGTACTTC	CASSTQGISYEQYF
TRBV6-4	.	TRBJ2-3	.	TGTGCCAGCAGTGACTCGGCGGGGAGCACAGATACGCAGTATTTT	CASSDSAGSTDTQYF
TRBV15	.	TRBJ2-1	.	TGTGCCACCAGCAGAGGACTAGAAGGGGGTGTGCAGTTCTTC	CATSRGLEGGVQFF
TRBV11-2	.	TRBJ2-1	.	TGTGCCAGCAGCAGAGAAAGGAATGAGCAGTTCTTC	CASSRERNEQFF
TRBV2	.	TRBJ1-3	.	TGTGCCAGCAGTGATTGGTTGCGGAGCTTACCCGGAAACACCATATATTTT	CASSDWLRSLPGNTIYF
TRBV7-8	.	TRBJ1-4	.	TGTGCCAGCAGTATCCAGGGCCTTTATAATGAAAAACTGTTTTTT	CASSIQGLYNEKLFF
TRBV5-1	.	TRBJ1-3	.	TGCGCCAGCAGCTCGGGAGGAGCAAACTCTGGAAACACCATATATTTT	CASSSGGANSGNTIYF
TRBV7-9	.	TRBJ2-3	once	TGTGCCAGCAGCCCAAGAAGGGATACGCAGTATTTT	CASSPRRDTQYF
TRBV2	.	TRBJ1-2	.	TGTGCCAGCACTCCTCAGGGCTATGGCTACACCTTC	CASTPQGYGYTF